The 22 T cell receptor beta chains reported below all come from one sample, sequenced in a study of CD8 T cells in Susac syndrome. About 0.5 to 1 ug RNA was reverse transcribed with random hexamers. TCRdb re-called the immunoSEQ multiplex PCR reads through MiXCR, storing one row per CDR3 protein. The sample holds about 190,000 distinct CDR3 sequences, 95% seen once. The source material was CD4+ T cells from PBMCs. These receptor sequences come from a human donor in good health.

The chain is built from TRBV20-1 and TRBJ1-2; D not resolved. The ends were cut back, 6 bases at V and 8 bases at J, with 16 bases in the middle. Germline values: CDR1 DFQATT, CDR2 SNEGSKA (reference sequence). The CDR3 contains 12 residues. CDR3 sequence reads: CSAPYGAGGYTF. The CDR3 region has the DNA TGCAGTGCCCCGTACGGTGCCGGCGGCTACACCTTC.

The chain combines TRBV3-1 with TRBJ1-1; unclear D gene. Trimming left V 4 bases short and J 9 bases short, with 15 bases between. Germline-derived CDR1 and CDR2 are LGHDT and YNNKEL (reference sequence). CDR3 size: 13 residues. CDR3 residues: CASSLEHGGKAFF. DNA for the CDR3: TGTGCCAGCAGCCTCGAACACGGAGGAAAAGCTTTCTTT.

This sequence joins TRBV6-2 or TRBV6-3 and TRBJ2-6; D gene uncertain. CDR1 and CDR2 from the germline V gene are MNHEY and SVGEGT. The CDR3 extends over 13 amino acids. V lost 8 bases and J lost 4, with 9 bases in between. CDR3 loop: CASALTGANVLTF. The CDR3 DNA reads TGTGCCAGCGCCCTTACAGGGGCCAACGTCCTGACTTTC.

V usage is TRBV6-2 or TRBV6-3 and J usage is TRBJ1-2; D unclear. The CDR3 is 12 amino acids. In germline, CDR1 is MNHEY, CDR2 SVGEGT. Trimming left V 5 bases short and J 2 bases short, with 6 bases between. In DNA, the CDR3 is TGTGCCAGCAGTCAGGAGAACTATGGCTACACCTTC. This sequence encodes CASSQENYGYTF.

This clonotype was recorded once. The chain couples TRBV12-3 or TRBV12-4 to TRBJ2-5; 9 nucleotides line up with TRBD2. The ends lost 6 bases at V and 3 bases at J; junction bases unmatched: 8. The CDR3 has 15 amino acids. The CDR3 region is CASSRASGAKETQYF. In DNA, the CDR3 is TGTGCCAGCAGCCGGGCTAGCGGGGCGAAAGAGACCCAGTACTTC.

This sequence joins TRBV30 and TRBJ2-7; D might be TRBD1 (6 bases). The CDR3 extends over 13 amino acids. V was cut by 5 bases and J by 2 bases, with 13 bases left in between. Germline assignment: CDR1 GTSNPN and CDR2 SVGIG (reference sequence). This CDR3 reads CAWSRDTPYEQYV. The CDR3 DNA reads as TGTGCCTGGTCCCGGGACACTCCCTACGAGCAGTACGTC.

V gene TRBV20-1 combines with J gene TRBJ2-1, with 7 bases aligning to TRBD2. V trimming: 1 base; J trimming: 4 bases; junction bases outside the gene matches: 13. Germline V CDR1 and CDR2: DFQATT, SNEGSKA (reference sequence). This CDR3 has 17 amino acids. The DNA of the CDR3 is TGCAGTGCTAGAGCCCTCTCGCTGAGCGGGGTTTACAATGAGCAGTTCTTC. As protein: CSARALSLSGVYNEQFF.

This clonotype was seen a single time. This rearrangement joins TRBV30 to TRBJ2-1; 8 nucleotides agree with TRBD2. The ends lost 5 bases at V and 8 bases at J; junction bases unmatched: 11. The CDR3 runs 14 residues. Per the germline V gene, CDR1 is GTSNPN and CDR2 is SVGIG (reference sequence). This CDR3 reads CAWVTSGQRDEQFF. The CDR3 nucleotides are TGTGCCTGGGTAACTAGCGGCCAAAGGGATGAGCAGTTCTTC.

The chain has TRBV14 and TRBJ1-1; a possible D gene is TRBD1 (5 bases). Trimming cost V 0 bases and J 4 bases, with 6 bases left between them. The CDR3 contains 13 residues. CDR1 is SGHDN and CDR2 is FVKESK in the germline V gene. The CDR3 spells CASSQETATEAFF. CDR3 in DNA: TGTGCCAGCAGCCAAGAGACAGCCACTGAAGCTTTCTTT.

This clonotype was detected only a few times. V and J are TRBV4-3 and TRBJ1-2, with a possible D match to TRBD1 (6 bases). The V and J ends lost 3 bases and 4 bases respectively, with 6 bases between them. The CDR3 is 12 residues long. Germline V gives CDR1 LGHNA, CDR2 YSLEER. The CDR3 spells CASSQDSYGYTF. As DNA, the CDR3 is TGCGCCAGCAGCCAGGACAGCTATGGCTACACCTTC.

The chain carries TRBV20-1 and TRBJ2-1; tentative D call: TRBD1 (6 bases). This CDR3 region has 13 residues. V lost 3 bases and J 5 bases, leaving 11 bases between the germline ends. In germline, CDR1 is DFQATT, CDR2 SNEGSKA (reference sequence). DNA for the CDR3: TGCAGTGCTAGGGCTCACAGGGACAATGAGCAGTTCTTC. Its protein is CSARAHRDNEQFF.

The chain has TRBV27 and TRBJ2-1, with 8 bases lining up with TRBD1. V lost 5 bases, J lost 2 bases, and 11 bases stayed unmatched. CDR3 length: 17 residues. CDR1 MNHEY and CDR2 SMNVEV come from the germline V gene (reference sequence). This CDR3 reads CASSLSTGARTYNEQFF. The DNA for the CDR3 is TGTGCCAGCAGTCTCTCGACAGGGGCTAGAACCTACAATGAGCAGTTCTTC.

This clonotype has a single count. The chain recombines TRBV15 with TRBJ2-7, with D perhaps assigned TRBD1 or TRBD2 (5 bases each). V dropped 5 bases and J dropped 3 bases, with 23 bases sitting between them. This CDR3 is built from 17 residues. Germline V gene sequence: CDR1 LNHNV, CDR2 YYDKDF (reference sequence). The CDR3 protein is CATSANLGTGIFYEQYF. The CDR3 coding sequence is TGTGCCACCAGCGCTAACCTCGGGACGGGGATTTTCTACGAGCAGTACTTC.

This chain connects TRBV29-1 to TRBJ1-4; 10 nucleotides align to TRBD1. CDR1 SQVTM and CDR2 ANQGSEA come from the germline V gene. The CDR3 has 15 residues. V shed 4 bases and J 7 bases; nucleotides not matched to a gene: 9. The CDR3 DNA sequence: TGCAGCGTTGCAGGAGGGACAGGGGAAGGTGAAAAACTGTTTTTT. Amino acid sequence: CSVAGGTGEGEKLFF.

V usage is TRBV3-1 and J usage is TRBJ2-2; D not certain. Germline CDR1 and CDR2: LGHDT and YNNKEL (reference sequence). V was trimmed by 4 bases and J by 7 bases, leaving 4 bases between them. The CDR3 spans 11 residues. CDR3 sequence: CASSRVGELFF. The CDR3, as DNA: TGTGCCAGCAGCCGAGTCGGGGAGCTGTTTTTT.

J is TRBJ2-3 and V is TRBV20-1; D is perhaps TRBD2 (7 bases). Looked up from germline, CDR1 is DFQATT and CDR2 is SNEGSKA (reference sequence). Trimming stripped 4 bases from V and 0 bases from J, with 14 bases between. The CDR3 spans 15 residues. The CDR3 DNA reads TGCAGTGCTACCCGGGGGGCCTCTAGCACAGATACGCAGTATTTT. This sequence encodes CSATRGASSTDTQYF.

The chain has TRBV30 and TRBJ1-1; D may be TRBD1 (5 bases). V dropped 0 bases and J dropped 1 base, with 9 bases sitting between them. The CDR3 has 14 amino acids. Looked up from germline, CDR1 is GTSNPN and CDR2 is SVGIG (reference sequence). The CDR3 coding sequence is TGTGCCTGGAGTGTGACTCAGGGGAACACTGAAGCTTTCTTT. As protein: CAWSVTQGNTEAFF.

This chain links TRBV12-3 or TRBV12-4 with TRBJ1-2, with a tentative D call TRBD1 (5 bases). This CDR3 is built from 13 residues. V lost 6 bases and J lost 4, with 12 bases in between. The CDR3 here is CASRSTGFYGYTF. CDR3 nucleotide sequence: TGTGCCAGCAGATCCACAGGTTTCTATGGCTACACCTTC.

This rearrangement joins TRBV27 to TRBJ1-2; weak D call: TRBD1 (5 bases). Germline V lookup: CDR1 MNHEY, CDR2 SMNVEV (reference sequence). Trimming removed 5 bases from V and 8 bases from J, with 15 bases in between. The CDR3 totals 13 residues. This CDR3 is CASSGRGWWGYTF. CDR3 DNA: TGTGCCAGCAGTGGAAGGGGCTGGTGGGGCTACACCTTC.

The chain combines TRBV9 with TRBJ1-1; TRBD1 matches 9 bases. The CDR3 contains 16 residues. V lost 0 bases, J lost 4 bases, and 7 bases stayed unmatched. Germline V CDR1 and CDR2: SGDLS, YYNGEE. As DNA, the CDR3 is TGTGCCAGCAGCGTAGCACAGGGGGCGTTGGTCACTGAAGCTTTCTTT. It codes for CASSVAQGALVTEAFF.

The genes are TRBV19 and TRBJ1-5, with D possibly matching TRBD1 (5 bases). CDR1 and CDR2 from the germline V gene are LNHDA and SQIVND (reference sequence). V lost 0 bases to trimming and J lost 4 bases, with 13 bases between them. The CDR3 is 16 residues long. The CDR3 bases are TGTGCCAGTAGTATAGATCAGTTAACAGGTAATCAGCCCCAGCATTTT. It codes for CASSIDQLTGNQPQHF.

The chain joins TRBV3-1 to TRBJ1-3; D unresolved. Trimming pared 2 bases from V and 2 bases from J, leaving 7 bases between. This CDR3 is built from 14 residues. CDR1 is LGHDT and CDR2 is YNNKEL in the germline V gene (reference sequence). CDR3 DNA sequence: TGTGCCAGCAGCCAATCCGGCACTGGAAACACCATATATTTT. Its protein product is CASSQSGTGNTIYF.